This entry lists 16 T cell receptor beta chains sequenced from one sample in a study of cytomegalovirus exposure and HLA in healthy donors. The PCR made use of 60 Vbeta and 13 Jbeta primers. Sequenced by immunoSEQ multiplex PCR; TCRdb stores in-frame clones only, minus some. The repertoire holds approximately 150,000 clones, with 55% to 70% as singletons. Specimen: PBMCs. The receptors were sampled from a woman in her thirties or forties in good health and CMV-seropositive.

This rearrangement joins TRBV4-1 to TRBJ2-3; 8 nucleotides agree with TRBD2. The CDR3 covers 16 residues. Germline V gene data show CDR1 as MGHRA and CDR2 as YSYEKL. Trimming took 4 bases from V and 0 from J; bases not matched to a gene: 6. The CDR3 sequence: CASSRQTSVSTDTQYF. The CDR3 DNA reads TGCGCCAGCAGCCGTCAGACTAGCGTAAGCACAGATACGCAGTATTTT.

The chain links TRBV2 to TRBJ2-7; TRBD1 agrees at 8 bases. Trimming took 8 bases from V and 4 from J; bases not matched to a gene: 13. This CDR3 is 15 amino acids long. Germline loops: CDR1 SNHLY, CDR2 FYNNEI. Here the CDR3 DNA reads TGTGCCAGCGGAAGACAGGGGACAATAGGTTACGAGCAGTACTTC. This gives the protein CASGRQGTIGYEQYF.

The V gene is TRBV23-1, the J gene TRBJ1-2; 9 nucleotides agree with TRBD1. TRBV23-1 is noted as an ORF with a role that remains uncertain. Trimming took 3 bases from V and 3 from J; bases not matched to a gene: 14. The CDR3 is 18 residues long. The CDR3 sequence is CASSHQLLGQGSYYGYTF. The CDR3 DNA reads TGCGCCAGCAGTCATCAACTACTCGGACAGGGGAGTTACTATGGCTACACCTTC.

The V call is TRBV5-1, the J call TRBJ2-2; D might be TRBD2 (6 bases). V lost 0 bases, J lost 4 bases, and 10 bases lay in between. Germline assignment: CDR1 SGHRS and CDR2 YFSETQ. The CDR3 is 15 amino acids. The CDR3 region has the DNA TGCGCCAGCAGCTTGGCGGGGGTTGGCACCGGGGAGCTGTTTTTT. This codes for CASSLAGVGTGELFF.

This clone was seen once. The rearrangement joins TRBV6-5 to TRBJ1-1; no reliable D call. Trimming cost V 0 bases and J 5 bases, with 10 bases left between them. The CDR3 is made up of 14 amino acids. CDR1 MNHEY and CDR2 SVGAGI come from the germline V gene. The CDR3 DNA follows: TGTGCCAGCAGTTACTCGAGTTTCGCGACTGAAGCTTTCTTT. Its translation is CASSYSSFATEAFF.

The chain combines TRBV18 with TRBJ1-1; 8 nucleotides align to TRBD1. Trimming cost V 4 bases and J 2 bases; bases outside gene matches: 6. Germline CDR1 reads KGHSH; CDR2 reads LQKENI. This CDR3 is built from 15 residues. This chain's CDR3 is CASSRTGWGNTEAFF. The CDR3 DNA reads TGTGCCAGCTCACGGACAGGGTGGGGCAACACTGAAGCTTTCTTT.

This clone came up a few times. This chain links TRBV27 with TRBJ1-5, with 8 bases that match TRBD1. The V gene end was trimmed by 6 bases and the J gene end by 1 base; junction bases not matched to a gene: 20. In germline, CDR1 is MNHEY, CDR2 SMNVEV (reference sequence). The CDR3 is 20 residues long. The chain's CDR3 is CASSSVQRTGTLVSNQPQHF. CDR3 bases: TGTGCCAGCAGCTCTGTCCAAAGGACAGGGACCTTGGTAAGCAATCAGCCCCAGCATTTT.

The CDR3 region is CASSPPGAAGFFEAFF. The CDR3 DNA is TGTGCCAGCTCACCACCGGGGGCTGCAGGCTTTTTCGAAGCTTTCTTT. The chain couples TRBV18 to TRBJ1-1; D may be TRBD1 (6 bases). Germline CDR1 reads KGHSH; CDR2 reads LQKENI. The germline V and J ends were trimmed by 0 bases and 8 bases, with 19 bases remaining between them. The CDR3 is made up of 16 amino acids.

The table lists this clone with a few counts. The same CDR3 is also encoded by other DNA sequences in this sample. The chain recombines TRBV19 with TRBJ2-1; 7 bases fit TRBD2. V was pared by 5 bases and J by 2 bases, with 6 bases of the junction left unmatched. The CDR3 runs to 15 residues. The germline V gene encodes CDR1 LNHDA and CDR2 SQIVND (reference sequence). The CDR3 reads CASSFSGGTYNEQFF. The CDR3 nucleotides read TGTGCCAGTAGTTTTTCGGGGGGAACCTACAATGAGCAGTTCTTC. The complete variable domain, with remaining parts taken from reference TRBV19 and TRBJ2-1, reads DGGITQSPKYLFRKEGQNVTLSCEQNLNHDAMYWYRQDPGQGLRLIYYSQIVNDFQKGDIAEGYSVSREKKESFPLTVTSAQKNPTAFYLCASSFSGGTYNEQFFGPGTRLTVL.

V and J are TRBV5-6 and TRBJ2-3; TRBD2 agrees at 9 bases. The CDR3 contains 16 residues. J was trimmed by 5 bases and V by 1 base; bases with no gene match: 8. Looked up from germline, CDR1 is SGHDT and CDR2 is YYEEEE. This CDR3 reads CASSLRVAGELDTQYF. CDR3 in DNA: TGTGCCAGCAGCTTGAGGGTAGCGGGGGAGTTAGATACGCAGTATTTT.

The chain links TRBV18 to TRBJ1-2; TRBD1 aligns across 9 bases. CDR1 and CDR2 from the germline V gene are KGHSH and LQKENI. V lost 3 bases to trimming and J lost 5 bases; unmatched junction nucleotides: 7. There are 15 residues in the CDR3. The CDR3 spells CASSPQGTGNYGYTF. The CDR3 DNA reads TGTGCCAGCTCACCTCAAGGGACAGGGAATTATGGCTACACCTTC.

The V and J genes are TRBV19 and TRBJ1-1; TRBD1 aligns across 8 bases. Germline CDR1 LNHDA, CDR2 SQIVND (reference sequence). Germline trimming cut 8 bases from V and 10 bases from J; bases unmatched to any gene: 9. The CDR3 runs 12 residues. The CDR3 DNA reads as TGTGCCAGTTCTCAGGGGGCACCTACAGCTTTCTTT. This gives the protein CASSQGAPTAFF.

There are a few counts of this clone. This rearrangement joins TRBV7-8 to TRBJ1-5, with a tentative D call TRBD1 (5 bases). Germline V lookup: CDR1 SGHVS, CDR2 FQNEAQ. V lost 3 bases and J lost 0, with 6 bases in between. This CDR3 is 14 amino acids long. In nucleotides, the CDR3 is TGTGCCAGCAGCTTGACAGATAGCAATCAGCCCCAGCATTTT. Residues: CASSLTDSNQPQHF.

The rearrangement uses TRBV19 and TRBJ2-6; D unclear. Germline V lookup: CDR1 LNHDA, CDR2 SQIVND (reference sequence). The CDR3 is 16 amino acids. V was cut by 3 bases and J by 0 bases, with 9 bases left in between. The CDR3 spells CASSIMADSGANVLTF. CDR3 DNA: TGTGCCAGTAGTATCATGGCAGACTCTGGGGCCAACGTCCTGACTTTC.

The rearrangement joins TRBV7-6 to TRBJ2-1; 8 positions agree with TRBD2. Germline V gene sequence: CDR1 SGHVS, CDR2 FNYEAQ. CDR3 length equals 14 residues. The V segment lost 5 bases and the J segment 7 bases; nucleotides outside the gene matches: 7. The CDR3 coding sequence is TGTGCCAGCAGCCGGGAGGGGGGCAGGAATGAGCAGTTCTTC. Translating gives CASSREGGRNEQFF.

The count of this clone is one. J is TRBJ2-7 and V is TRBV5-1; possibly TRBD1 for D (6 bases). The germline CDR1 and CDR2 sequences are SGHRS and YFSETQ. The V gene lost 2 bases and the J gene lost 1 base, with 7 bases spanning the gap. CDR3 length: 13 amino acids. CDR3 loop: CASSFQGSYEQYF. The CDR3 DNA follows: TGCGCCAGCAGCTTTCAGGGGTCCTACGAGCAGTACTTC.